This note documents a single T cell receptor (beta chain) sequence. The data stem from a study of cytotoxic CD8 clonotypes in ibrutinib-treated CLL. CDR1 is SNHLY and CDR2 is FYNNEI in the germline V gene. The CDR3 runs to 15 residues. V was pared by 0 bases and J by 5 bases, with 2 bases of the junction left unmatched. Assay: immunoSEQ multiplex PCR; the TCRdb copy retains only in-frame clones and omits some. The data contain under 150,000 clones, 70% to 90% of them singletons. The chain joins TRBV2 to TRBJ2-1, with 9 bases lining up with TRBD1. The sequence came from a human donor with chronic lymphocytic leukemia. Specimen: PBMCs, collected after 36 months of ibrutinib treatment. The CDR3 is CASSEAGTGHNEQFF. The DNA of the CDR3 is TGTGCCAGCAGTGAAGCTGGGACAGGGCACAATGAGCAGTTCTTC.